The T cell receptor (beta chain) under discussion was sequenced for a study of blood T cells in healthy people across ages. V lost 1 base, J lost 1 base, and 10 bases lay in between. This CDR3 has 15 residues. Sample-barcoded 5' priming and a J-beta primer mix drove a second PCR of about 7 to 11 cycles. A template-switch adaptor with 12 random nucleotides tagged each cDNA molecule. TCRdb re-derived calls from the 5' RACE reads in MiXCR, one entry per CDR3 protein. The repertoire holds more than 600,000 distinct CDR3 sequences, around a quarter seen once, with roughly 9% in the top ten. In this sample, this clonotype turned up a few times. These data were also reused for a study on T cells of mothers and their children.

Sequencing input: blood. The TCR comes from a boy between 10 and 17 years old in good health. The chain has TRBV12-3 or TRBV12-4 and TRBJ1-1; D not resolved. The DNA of the CDR3 is TGTGCCAGCAGTTTAGTATCTTGGGAGAACACTGAAGCTTTCTTT. This translates into CASSLVSWENTEAFF.